The T cell receptor (beta chain) described here comes from a study of beta chain features in type 1 diabetes. Study information: Regarding age, gender and cell yields, patients proved similar to healthy donors. Overall study results and limits: Reduced insertions and increased deletions marked VDJ junctions in type 1 diabetes patients. For Type 1 diabetes patients, all four CD4+ subsets carried TCRB CDR3s that were moderately but significantly shorter.

Germline V lookup: CDR1 SGHTA, CDR2 FQGNSA. V shed 3 bases and J shed 4 bases, with 6 bases lying between them. The CDR3 extends over 13 amino acids. Details on this clone: Antigen: not known.

The authors reverse transcribed all of the isolated RNA, so sequencing captured expressed TCRB transcripts. Measured with immunoSEQ multiplex PCR; TCRdb has only the in-frame clones, and not every one. The table has approximately 160,000 clones, 10% seen once. Sequences were obtained from central memory CD4+ T cells from blood. The chain carries TRBV7-2 and TRBJ2-2, with D possibly matching TRBD1 (6 bases). The TCR was taken from a man aged 30 to 39 with type 1 diabetes. As DNA, the CDR3 is TGTGCCAGCAGCTTCAGGGGCACCGGGGAGCTGTTTTTT. Its translation is CASSFRGTGELFF.